The next 21 T cell receptor beta chains were all read from a single sample in a study of monozygotic twins with inflammatory bowel disease. TCRdb reprocessed the 5' RACE reads, keeping one entry per CDR3 protein, no DNA. The specimen's table records a few hundred thousand distinct CDR3 sequences. The specimen sequenced was blood. The source is a human donor with ulcerative colitis or Crohn's disease, or a healthy co-twin of an affected twin (not recorded which).

The chain employs TRBV11-1 and TRBJ1-6; the D gene TCRdb calls, TRBD1, cannot be checked with no DNA. The germline CDR1 and CDR2 sequences are SGHAT and FQDESV (reference sequence). This CDR3 is built from 15 residues. The CDR3 here is CASSPTGTVRSPLHF.

This chain links TRBV7-3 with TRBJ2-7; TCRdb's D call of TRBD1 is untestable without DNA. This CDR3 has 15 residues. Germline V gene sequence: CDR1 SGHTA, CDR2 FQGTGA. The CDR3 is CASSLSGGHAYEQYF.

The chain links TRBV9 to TRBJ2-7. The CDR3 loop spans 14 amino acids. In germline, CDR1 is SGDLS, CDR2 YYNGEE. This chain's CDR3 is CASSVGRRPYEQYF.

The V and J genes are TRBV5-1 and TRBJ2-3. This CDR3 contains 15 residues. Germline V gives CDR1 SGHRS, CDR2 YFSETQ. This CDR3 is CASSLGRERTDTQYF.

The chain has TRBV6-5 and TRBJ2-3. CDR1 is MNHEY and CDR2 is SVGAGI in the germline V gene. This CDR3 is built from 15 residues. The CDR3 loop reads CASSYSTPSTDTQYF.

The chain employs TRBV9 and TRBJ2-5; TCRdb outputs TRBD2, but without DNA this stays unchecked. Germline lookup yields CDR1 SGDLS and CDR2 YYNGEE. CDR3 length: 16 residues. This CDR3 reads CASSVIPGGPGETQYF.

The chain carries TRBV6-4 and TRBJ1-1. Germline loops: CDR1 MRHNA, CDR2 SNTAGT. This CDR3 spans 13 amino acids. CDR3 residues: CASSDSRSGEAFF.

V is TRBV12-3 or TRBV12-4 and J is TRBJ2-7; TCRdb names TRBD1, which stays unverified in the absence of DNA. This CDR3 is built from 17 residues. CDR3: CASSLPPPGQGAYEQYF.

The V call is TRBV5-1, the J call TRBJ2-5; TCRdb names TRBD1, which stays unverified in the absence of DNA. Germline V lookup: CDR1 SGHRS, CDR2 YFSETQ. The CDR3 spans 15 residues. CDR3 sequence: CASSRTGTFRETQYF.

The chain uses TRBV4-3 and TRBJ2-3; TCRdb lists TRBD1, though no DNA is available to test this call. The CDR3 loop spans 16 amino acids. Germline V lookup: CDR1 LGHNA, CDR2 YSLEER. The CDR3 loop reads CASSQAKGGRADTQYF.

The rearrangement uses TRBV29-1 and TRBJ2-3; TCRdb's D call, TRBD2, is unchecked because there is no DNA. Germline loops: CDR1 SQVTM, CDR2 ANQGSEA. This CDR3 has 13 residues. CDR3 residues: CSVRRGSADTQYF.

This chain joins TRBV5-1 and TRBJ2-3; TCRdb proposes TRBD1, but this gene call is untestable without DNA. CDR3 size: 15 residues. Germline values: CDR1 SGHRS, CDR2 YFSETQ. CDR3 sequence: CASSVMGGGEDTQYF.

The V gene is TRBV4-2, the J gene TRBJ1-4; the TCRdb D gene call, TRBD1, has no DNA to confirm it. The CDR3 has 15 residues. Germline V gene lookup returns CDR1 LGHNA and CDR2 YNFKEQ. The CDR3 is CASSRQGDANEKLFF.

CDR3 residues: CSARETSGGPPYEQYF. The chain links TRBV20-1 to TRBJ2-7; TCRdb gives TRBD2 as the D gene, but with no DNA this cannot be confirmed. The germline CDR1 and CDR2 sequences are DFQATT and SNEGSKA (reference sequence). CDR3 length: 16 residues.

CDR3 loop: CASSQADMGWTNYGYTF. The rearrangement links TRBV4-1 to TRBJ1-2. The CDR3 is made up of 17 amino acids. CDR1 is MGHRA and CDR2 is YSYEKL in the germline V gene.

The V and J genes are TRBV11-1 and TRBJ1-2; TCRdb calls TRBD1, which cannot be checked without DNA. Germline V gene data show CDR1 as SGHAT and CDR2 as FQDESV (reference sequence). The CDR3 extends over 14 amino acids. CDR3: CASSPIGQGVGYTF.

This chain connects TRBV7-3 to TRBJ1-2; as DNA is missing, the TRBD1 call by TCRdb cannot be tested. Looked up from germline, CDR1 is SGHTA and CDR2 is FQGTGA. The CDR3 is 14 amino acids. CDR3 sequence reads: CASSLGQGEDGYTF.

The rearrangement uses TRBV6-2 or TRBV6-3 and TRBJ2-3; the D call of TRBD1 rests on TCRdb alone, since no DNA is present to check it. The V gene's germline CDR1 is MNHEY and CDR2 SVGEGT. This CDR3 has 16 residues. This CDR3 reads CASSSWARGDEDTQYF.

The rearrangement joins TRBV12-3 or TRBV12-4 to TRBJ2-1; checking the TCRdb D call of TRBD1 is not possible without DNA. The CDR3 has 13 residues. Here the CDR3 reads CSSEGQQISEQFF.

J is TRBJ2-2 and V is TRBV24-1; without DNA, the TCRdb call of TRBD1 cannot be checked. Germline CDR1 is KGHDR and CDR2 is SFDVKD. CDR3 size: 17 residues. Here the CDR3 reads CATSDDRTGGSGGELFF.

The chain couples TRBV19 to TRBJ2-7; with no DNA, the TCRdb D assignment of TRBD1 cannot be verified. This CDR3 has 14 amino acids. Germline V gives CDR1 LNHDA, CDR2 SQIVND (reference sequence). The CDR3 sequence: CASSIGQGAYEQYF.